A selection of T cell receptor beta chains follows, all from one sample in a study of T-cell memory formation after mild COVID-19. Each CDR3 protein is one row after TCRdb ran MiXCR on the 5' RACE reads. This sample yields about 340,000 distinct CDR3 sequences, of which approximately 16% are seen a single time; about a fifth belongs to the top ten. The source material was PBMCs or a T cell subset sorted from them (not recorded which). These receptors came from a man aged 18 to 35 who had mild COVID-19 (a few samples of this study predate the infection). Cell type and time point are not known. The conserved cysteine and the conserved F or W are not part of the CDR3 here.

TRBJ2-1 TRBV20-1 12 SARVASGNNEQF
TRBJ2-1 TRBV5-5 13 ASSLLGSSYNEQF
TRBJ1-2 TRBV4-1 12 ASSHPRDSYGYT
TRBJ1-2 TRBV4-1 14 ASSPTTPQGDYGYT
TRBJ2-2 TRBV12-3/TRBV12-4 13 ASRAGTANTGELF
TRBJ2-2 TRBV10-3 12 AISAAGDTGELF
TRBJ1-4 TRBV2 13 ASFPRAATNEKLF
TRBJ1-1 TRBV20-1 12 SAWTAGRNTEAF
TRBJ2-5 TRBV3-1 12 ASSRPRRQETQY
TRBJ2-5 TRBV6-2/TRBV6-3 10 ASSHSAGTQY
TRBJ2-3 TRBV4-1 14 ASSEATGRPTDTQY
TRBJ2-1 TRBV10-3 13 AISLAGGEYNEQF
TRBJ1-1 TRBV20-1 9 SARGALEAF
TRBJ2-3 TRBV5-1 12 ASRTGGRWDTQY
TRBJ1-1 TRBV12-3/TRBV12-4 12 ASSFSGQGLEAF
TRBJ2-6 TRBV4-3 15 ASSQGNSPSGANVLT
TRBJ1-5 TRBV29-1 13 SVGDGLLGNQPQH
TRBJ1-2 TRBV20-1 11 SAPIGTGHGYT
TRBJ2-2 TRBV20-1 13 SATSEQANTGELF
TRBJ1-1 TRBV4-2 15 ASSQVVLGVSNTEAF
TRBJ2-7 TRBV18 12 ASSRSGVNYEQY
TRBJ2-2 TRBV6-4 12 ASSDRAAAGELF
TRBJ2-1 TRBV7-7 11 ASSLAAGDEQF
TRBJ1-5 TRBV6-2/TRBV6-3 12 ASSYGSRRQPQH
TRBJ2-5 TRBV7-9 12 ASSLHIAQETQY
TRBJ2-5 TRBV15 10 ATSQAEETQY
TRBJ2-3 TRBV10-1 11 ASRGSNTDTQY
TRBJ2-1 TRBV14 12 ASSQEGTFREQF
TRBJ2-1 TRBV4-1 17 ASSQVGLAGAWSYNEQF